These T cell receptor beta chains were read from a single sample in a study of T cell clonotyping in hematopoietic cell transplantation. Assay: immunoSEQ multiplex PCR; the TCRdb copy retains only in-frame clones and omits some. The data show some 30,000 clones, about 93% seen once. The specimen comprised peripheral blood mononuclear cells, sampled before stem cell transplant. The receptors shown here come from a man between 50 and 59 years old with acute myeloid leukemia. Some clones in this sample may be carry-over from other donors' samples. The CDR3 runs from the conserved cysteine through the conserved F or W. A D gene is named only where the DNA matches it firmly. Clone size is stated in some rows and not others, as once, few, many or a class when expanded.

clone size	V gene	D gene	J gene	CDR3 DNA	CDR3 protein
few	TRBV30	-	TRBJ1-6	TGTGCCTGGAGAGCCTATTACAGGGAGCGGTCACCCCTCCACTTT	CAWRAYYRERSPLHF
-	TRBV7-6	TRBD1	TRBJ1-5	TGTGCCAGCAGCTTAGCCCGGACAGGGTCAAATCAGCCCCAGCATTTT	CASSLARTGSNQPQHF
once	TRBV19	-	TRBJ1-1	TGTGCCAGTAGTACAGCACGGAACACTGAAGCTTTCTTT	CASSTARNTEAFF
once	TRBV6-5	-	TRBJ2-7	TGTGCCAGCAGCCTACTCCGGGGATACATCTACGAGCAGTACTTC	CASSLLRGYIYEQYF
-	TRBV7-9	-	TRBJ2-7	TGTGCCAGCAGCTTAGGGATAGGGGAAATCCCTCTCGAGCAGTACTTC	CASSLGIGEIPLEQYF
-	TRBV5-6	-	TRBJ2-5	TGTGCCAGCAGCTTGAACAGAGGAGAGACCCAGTACTTC	CASSLNRGETQYF
-	TRBV4-3	TRBD2	TRBJ2-5	TGCGCCAGCAGCACGCTAGCGGGGGGGCGAGAGACCCAGTACTTC	CASSTLAGGRETQYF
-	TRBV5-4	TRBD2	TRBJ2-3	TGTGCCAGCAGCGAGCGGGGGGGCCTGGATACGCAGTATTTT	CASSERGGLDTQYF
-	TRBV7-9	-	TRBJ2-5	TGTGCCAGCAGCTTCGGAGAGACCCAGTACTTC	CASSFGETQYF
-	TRBV28	-	TRBJ2-4	TGTGCCAGCAGTTCAACGCACACCCGCGGACCTCTAGCCAAAAACATTCAGTACTTC	CASSSTHTRGPLAKNIQYF
-	TRBV6-1	TRBD1	TRBJ2-2	TGTGCCAGCAAGGACAGGGTGGCCGGGGAGCTGTTTTTT	CASKDRVAGELFF
-	TRBV28	-	TRBJ2-5	TGTGCCAGCAGTCCCGGCGGCTCGTTCGACAAGACCCAGTACTTC	CASSPGGSFDKTQYF
-	TRBV10-3	TRBD1	TRBJ2-5	TGTGCCATCAGTGAAGGGACAGGGGTAGGGGAGACCCAGTACTTC	CAISEGTGVGETQYF
-	TRBV11-2	-	TRBJ1-2	TGTGCCAGCAACCCGACGGGGGGGGCGCGGGGCTACACCTTC	CASNPTGGARGYTF
-	TRBV19	TRBD1	TRBJ2-1	TGTGCCAGTAGTACGGGACAGGGGTACGGGGAGCAGTTCTTC	CASSTGQGYGEQFF
-	TRBV28	TRBD1	TRBJ2-5	TGTGCCAGCAAGGACGACAGGGGCCAACAAGAGACCCAGTACTTC	CASKDDRGQQETQYF
-	TRBV28	-	TRBJ2-7	TGTGCCAGCCTCCCCCCGGGTGAGGTGGGCGAGCAGTACTTC	CASLPPGEVGEQYF
-	TRBV6-1	-	TRBJ1-3	TGTGCCAGCCACAGCTCTGGAAACACCATATATTTT	CASHSSGNTIYF
-	TRBV30	-	TRBJ1-5	TGTGCCTGGAGTGTACGTTTGGGTAATCAGCCCCAGCATTTT	CAWSVRLGNQPQHF
-	TRBV7-9	-	TRBJ1-2	TGTGCCAGCAGCTTAGGCCATAACTATGGCTACACCTTC	CASSLGHNYGYTF
few	TRBV7-2	-	TRBJ2-1	TGTGCCAGCAGCTTAGGGTCAGGGTCCTACAATGAGCAGTTCTTC	CASSLGSGSYNEQFF
-	TRBV5-1	-	TRBJ2-3	TGCGCCAGCAGCTTGGCCCTAGCGACGAGCACAGATACGCAGTATTTT	CASSLALATSTDTQYF
-	TRBV18	-	TRBJ1-1	TGTGCCAGCTCACCAAAGGGGCCAAAACCTGAAGCTTTCTTT	CASSPKGPKPEAFF
-	TRBV29-1	-	TRBJ2-2	TGCAGCGTTGTGGGGGCGTCAAACACCGGGGAGCTGTTTTTT	CSVVGASNTGELFF
-	TRBV4-1	TRBD1	TRBJ1-2	TGCGCCAGCAGCGGGTTCCGGGACAGGAGAAACTATGGCTACACCTTC	CASSGFRDRRNYGYTF
-	TRBV6-5	TRBD1	TRBJ1-1	TGTGCCAGCAGCCGGGACAGGGGGCTTGAAGCTTTCTTT	CASSRDRGLEAFF
-	TRBV7-6	-	TRBJ2-1	TGTGCCAGCAGCCCCATCACTTGGGATGAGCAGTTCTTC	CASSPITWDEQFF
-	TRBV11-2	-	TRBJ2-2	TGTGCCAGCAGCTTAGGGCCCGGGGAGCTGTTTTTT	CASSLGPGELFF
-	TRBV20-1	-	TRBJ2-7	TGCAGTGCTCTAGGGGGTTACGAGCAGTACTTC	CSALGGYEQYF
few	TRBV28	-	TRBJ1-5	TGTGCCAGCAGTTTAGCGGGGGCGTATGGCCAGCCCCAGCATTTT	CASSLAGAYGQPQHF
-	TRBV19	-	TRBJ2-7	TGTGCCAGTAGTATTCGGGGGACGGCCTACGAGCAGTACTTC	CASSIRGTAYEQYF
-	TRBV2	-	TRBJ1-3	TGTGCCAGCAGTGAAGAGGGTCTCTCTGGAAACACCATATATTTT	CASSEEGLSGNTIYF
-	TRBV5-1	-	TRBJ2-7	TGCGCCAGCAGTTTTAGCCCGGGACACCTTTCGCTCTACGAGCAGTACTTC	CASSFSPGHLSLYEQYF